These T cell receptor beta chains were read from a single sample in a study of blood T cell repertoires in COVID-19. TCRdb keeps only in-frame clones here, not all; method: immunoSEQ multiplex PCR. The sample contains about 200,000 clones, approximately 87% of which appear only once. Input material: peripheral blood. These receptors all stem from a woman aged 70 to 79 with acute or convalescent COVID-19. CDR3s include the opening cysteine and the closing phenylalanine or tryptophan. D genes are given only for firm matches. The size field is filled for only some rows; it gives once, few, many or a size class.

>NA|few|TRBJ1-2|TRBV3-1/TRBV3-2
TGTGCCAGCAGCCAAGAATGGGCAGGGAACTATGGCTACACCTTC
CASSQEWAGNYGYTF
>NA|NA|TRBJ2-5|TRBV5-6
TGTGCCAGCAGCTGGGCAGACCAAGAGACCCAGTACTTC
CASSWADQETQYF
>NA|NA|TRBJ1-2|TRBV6-5
TGTGCCAGCAGACCAACAGGGATCTCTGGCTACACCTTC
CASRPTGISGYTF
>NA|once|TRBJ1-4|TRBV3-1/TRBV3-2
TGTGCCAGCAGCCTCTCTGGGGCCGATGAAAAACTGTTTTTT
CASSLSGADEKLFF
>TRBD2|NA|TRBJ2-6|TRBV20-1
TGCAGTGCTAGTAGCGGGGGGGCGACCGGGGCCAACGTCCTGACTTTC
CSASSGGATGANVLTF
>NA|NA|TRBJ1-1|TRBV7-2
TGTGCCAGCAGCTTGAGGATGTTCGGTGAAGCTTTCTTT
CASSLRMFGEAFF
>NA|once|TRBJ2-7|TRBV7-2
TGTGCCAGCAGCTTAGAACGGGGAGCCTACGAGCAGTACTTC
CASSLERGAYEQYF
>TRBD2|NA|TRBJ2-1|TRBV2
TGTGCCAGTAGACTAGCGGGAGGCGTCAATGAGCAGTTCTTC
CASRLAGGVNEQFF
>NA|NA|TRBJ2-1|TRBV7-8
TGTGCCAGCAGCCTACTAGCAAATGAGCAGTTCTTC
CASSLLANEQFF
>NA|NA|TRBJ2-1|TRBV12-3/TRBV12-4
TGTGCCAGCAAGGGGTCATCCTACAATGAGCAGTTCTTC
CASKGSSYNEQFF
>NA|NA|TRBJ2-7|TRBV7-2
TGTGCCAGCAGTCCCACAGGTTACGAGCAGTACTTC
CASSPTGYEQYF
>NA|NA|TRBJ1-2|TRBV6-5
TGTGCCAGCACCTTTCAGGGGTTCGGCGATGGCTACACCTTC
CASTFQGFGDGYTF
>TRBD1|once|TRBJ2-3|TRBV27
TGTGCCAGCAGTTTACTCCAGGGGGCGGGCACAGATACGCAGTATTTT
CASSLLQGAGTDTQYF
>NA|NA|TRBJ2-7|TRBV20-1
TGCAGTGCTAGTCACAGGGAGTACGAGCAGTACTTC
CSASHREYEQYF
>TRBD2|NA|TRBJ2-1|TRBV7-9
TGTGCCAGCAGCTTGGGTCGACTAGCGGGGCCATACAATGAGCAGTTCTTC
CASSLGRLAGPYNEQFF
>TRBD1|NA|TRBJ1-1|TRBV5-4
TGTGCCAGCAGCTCCCAGGGGACAGGGGCCGCTGAAGCTTTCTTT
CASSSQGTGAAEAFF
>NA|NA|TRBJ1-1|TRBV7-9
TGTGCCAGCAGCCTAATGAACACTGAAGCTTTCTTT
CASSLMNTEAFF
>NA|NA|TRBJ2-1|TRBV19
TGTGCCAGTAGTATAGGGACCCTGACTATATACAATGAGCAGTTCTTC
CASSIGTLTIYNEQFF
>NA|NA|TRBJ2-7|TRBV28
TGTGCCAGCAGTGCGCACAGGAGCCACGAGCAGTACTTC
CASSAHRSHEQYF
>TRBD1|NA|TRBJ1-2|TRBV6-5
TGTGCCAGCAGTTACCGGGGGGACAGGGGGTATGGCTACACCTTC
CASSYRGDRGYGYTF
>TRBD1|NA|TRBJ1-2|TRBV15
TGTGCCACCAGCAGACTGTTTCTAGGACAGGGGGCTCGGGGCTACACCTTC
CATSRLFLGQGARGYTF
>NA|NA|TRBJ2-6|TRBV19
TGTGCCAGTAGTATAGTGCAGGGGCTTCCTGGGGCCAACGTCCTGACTTTC
CASSIVQGLPGANVLTF
>NA|once|TRBJ2-1|TRBV12-3/TRBV12-4
TGTGCCAGCAGTCAGTACTCCTACAATGAGCAGTTCTTC
CASSQYSYNEQFF
>NA|once|TRBJ1-2|TRBV6-5
TGTGCCAGCAGTTTTCGTGGCTACACCTTC
CASSFRGYTF
>NA|NA|TRBJ1-2|TRBV10-2
TGCGCCAGCAGTGAGCCGCTCGGGGGGGCTCGTGGCTACACCTTC
CASSEPLGGARGYTF
>TRBD1|NA|TRBJ1-2|TRBV3-1/TRBV3-2
TGTGCCAGCAGCCAAGGAGGGGGCGGGATCTATGGCTACACCTTC
CASSQGGGGIYGYTF
>NA|NA|TRBJ1-2|TRBV7-9
TGTGCCAGCAGCTTAGAACGGTCTCGCAATCAAGGCTACACCTTC
CASSLERSRNQGYTF
>NA|NA|TRBJ2-6|TRBV11-1
TGTGCCAGCAGCTTAGACCGACAGGCGTGGGAACTGACTTTC
CASSLDRQAWELTF
>TRBD1|NA|TRBJ2-5|TRBV19
TGTGCCAGTAGAAAGGGACAGCAAGAGACCCAGTACTTC
CASRKGQQETQYF
>NA|once|TRBJ1-6|TRBV6-5
TGTGCCAGCGGGTCCGCGGATTCACCCCTCCACTTT
CASGSADSPLHF
>TRBD1|few|TRBJ2-5|TRBV28
TGTGCCAGCAGTTCCCGGGACAGGTGGGGGGAGACCCAGTACTTC
CASSSRDRWGETQYF
>NA|once|TRBJ2-3|TRBV11-2
TGTGCCAGCAGCCAGTTTAGGGCCCAGCGGACAGATACGCAGTATTTT
CASSQFRAQRTDTQYF
>NA|NA|TRBJ1-5|TRBV28
TGTGCCAGCAGTTCCCCGGGAGGGGGGCGGCATTTT
CASSSPGGGRHF
>NA|NA|TRBJ2-5|TRBV5-1
TGCGCCAGTACGAGGGACACGGGAGAGACCCAGTACTTC
CASTRDTGETQYF
>NA|NA|TRBJ1-6|TRBV7-6
TGTGCCAGCAGCTATATGACAGCTTCCAATTCACCCCTCCACTTT
CASSYMTASNSPLHF
>TRBD2|NA|TRBJ2-7|TRBV28
TGTGCCAGCACAGGGGAACTAGCGGGAGACCTCTACGAGCAGTACTTC
CASTGELAGDLYEQYF
>TRBD1|NA|TRBJ1-6|TRBV5-6
TGTGCCAGCAGCTTGGAATTGGGACAGGGATCGTCACCCCTCCACTTT
CASSLELGQGSSPLHF
>TRBD2|NA|TRBJ2-1|TRBV18
TGTGCCAGCTCCATCCCCCGGACTAGCGGGACAAATGAGCAGTTCTTC
CASSIPRTSGTNEQFF
>NA|NA|TRBJ1-2|TRBV12-3/TRBV12-4
TGTGCCAGCAGTTTAATCAGGGCGGGCTACACCTTC
CASSLIRAGYTF
>NA|few|TRBJ2-7|TRBV5-1
TGCGCCAGCAGAGAAGAGGACTCCTACGAGCAGTACTTC
CASREEDSYEQYF
>NA|NA|TRBJ1-6|TRBV19
TGTGCCAGTAGTATAGATCTCGTCCCGGCCTGGGACTTCAATTCACCCCTCCACTTT
CASSIDLVPAWDFNSPLHF